The 22 T cell receptor beta chains given below trace back to one sample, sequenced in a study of shared clonotypes between healthy human individuals. TCRdb keeps only in-frame clones here, not all; method: immunoSEQ multiplex PCR. The data contain a few hundred thousand clones, around 96% of them singletons. Sequenced: memory CD8+ T cells sorted from blood. Noted subset: CD45RO+ cells pooled with CCR7-negative TemRA cells. The receptor set was obtained from a man aged 25-40 years in good health.

The chain uses TRBV28 and TRBJ1-2, with 8 bases aligning to TRBD1. Per the germline V gene, CDR1 is MDHEN and CDR2 is SYDVKM. J gave up 3 bases and V 1 base, and 7 bases lay outside the gene matches. The CDR3 length is 16 residues. Here the CDR3 reads CASSLFTGGPDYGYTF. As DNA, the CDR3 is TGTGCCAGCAGTTTATTTACAGGGGGGCCCGACTATGGCTACACCTTC.

The chain combines TRBV10-1 with TRBJ2-7, with TRBD2 matching 7 bases. Germline V gene lookup returns CDR1 WNHNN and CDR2 SYGVQD (reference sequence). The CDR3 is made up of 14 amino acids. The junction had 7 bases not matched to a gene; V was cut back by 8 bases and J by 0 bases. The CDR3 nucleotides read TGCGCCAGCCTGGGGGGGACCCCCTCCTACGAGCAGTACTTC. Protein sequence: CASLGGTPSYEQYF.

The V and J genes are TRBV27 and TRBJ1-5; D is undetermined. Germline-derived CDR1 and CDR2 are MNHEY and SMNVEV (reference sequence). The CDR3 loop spans 13 amino acids. With 6 bases removed from V and 1 base from J, the gap between germline ends came to 7 bases. CDR3 coding DNA: TGTGCCAGCAGCAATACGAGCAATCAGCCCCAGCATTTT. The encoded protein is CASSNTSNQPQHF.

This sequence joins TRBV6-6 and TRBJ2-7; 9 positions agree with TRBD2. The CDR3 runs to 14 residues. Germline values: CDR1 MNHNY, CDR2 SVGAGI (reference sequence). J lost 6 bases, V lost 4 bases, and 7 bases had no gene match. In DNA, the CDR3 is TGTGCCAGCAGTTTAGGCGGGAGGGCCGCCGAGCAGTACTTC. Amino acid sequence: CASSLGGRAAEQYF.

V usage is TRBV14 and J usage is TRBJ2-1; 9 bases are a match to TRBD2. This CDR3 is 16 amino acids long. Trimming took 0 bases from V and 7 from J; bases not matched to a gene: 7. Germline CDR1 and CDR2: SGHDN and FVKESK. The CDR3 sequence is CASSQDPGTSWNEQFF. CDR3 nucleotide sequence: TGTGCCAGCAGCCAAGATCCCGGGACTAGCTGGAATGAGCAGTTCTTC.

V and J are TRBV7-9 and TRBJ2-4; the D is unclear. The CDR3 totals 15 residues. From germline, CDR1 is SEHNR and CDR2 FQNEAQ (reference sequence). Trimming took off 0 bases at V and 2 bases at J, with 8 bases between the two ends. The CDR3 nucleotides are TGTGCCAGCAGCTTAGCGCAAGCGCCCAAAAACATTCAGTACTTC. Translation gives CASSLAQAPKNIQYF. Filled out from reference TRBV7-9 and TRBJ2-4, the complete variable domain reads DTGVSQNPRHKITKRGQNVTFRCDPISEHNRLYWYRQTLGQGPEFLTYFQNEAQLEKSRLLSDRFSAERPKGSFSTLEIQRTEQGDSAMYLCASSLAQAPKNIQYFGAGTRLSVL.

V usage is TRBV6-1 and J usage is TRBJ2-5, with 9 positions matching TRBD2. CDR3 length: 13 amino acids. Looked up from germline, CDR1 is MNHNS and CDR2 is SASEGT. J gave up 4 bases and V 7 bases, and 4 bases lay outside the gene matches. CDR3 DNA: TGTGCCAGCAATGCGGGAGGGCCAGAGACCCAGTACTTC. It yields the protein CASNAGGPETQYF.

V is TRBV28 and J is TRBJ1-5; 7 bases are a match to TRBD1. V lost 4 bases, J lost 9 bases, and 0 bases stayed unmatched. Germline-derived CDR1 and CDR2 are MDHEN and SYDVKM. This CDR3 has 11 amino acids. The CDR3 bases are TGTGCCAGCAGTTACAGGGGGCCCCAGCATTTT. This codes for CASSYRGPQHF.

The chain carries TRBV5-4 and TRBJ2-3; D unclear. The germline V and J ends were trimmed by 4 bases and 3 bases, with 9 bases remaining between them. This CDR3 has 13 residues. From germline, CDR1 is SGHNT and CDR2 YYREEE (reference sequence). The CDR3 loop is CASSARKTDTQYF. CDR3 coding DNA: TGTGCCAGCAGCGCGAGGAAAACAGATACGCAGTATTTT.

The V gene is TRBV12-5, the J gene TRBJ2-5; D might be TRBD1 (6 bases). Trimming took off 3 bases at V and 5 bases at J, with 16 bases between the two ends. This CDR3 comprises 15 residues. The V gene's germline CDR1 is LGHNT and CDR2 FRNRAP. This chain's CDR3 is CASGFRTSRGETQYF. The CDR3 DNA reads as TGTGCTAGTGGTTTCAGGACAAGCAGGGGTGAGACCCAGTACTTC.

This CDR3 is CASSLREYGYTF. In DNA, the CDR3 is TGTGCCAGCAGCCTCCGGGAGTATGGCTACACCTTC. The rearrangement joins TRBV5-6 to TRBJ1-2; D ambiguous. CDR3 length equals 12 residues. The V gene lost 4 bases and the J gene lost 5 bases, with 9 bases spanning the gap. CDR1 is SGHDT and CDR2 is YYEEEE in the germline V gene. Together with reference TRBV5-6 and TRBJ1-2, the CDR3 gives the full variable domain: DAGVTQSPTHLIKTRGQQVTLRCSPKSGHDTVSWYQQALGQGPQFIFQYYEEEERQRGNFPDRFSGHQFPNYSSELNVNALLLGDSALYLCASSLREYGYTFGSGTRLTVV.

The chain uses TRBV23-1 and TRBJ2-3, with a possible D match to TRBD2 (6 bases). TRBV23-1 is recorded as an ORF, its role being uncertain. CDR3 length: 15 residues. V was shortened by 7 bases and J by 1 base, with 15 bases between the two germline ends. Here the CDR3 reads CASTPRGGGTDTQYF. CDR3 DNA: TGCGCCAGCACCCCACGGGGCGGGGGCACAGATACGCAGTATTTT.

The chain recombines TRBV7-9 with TRBJ1-1, with a weak D call TRBD1 (5 bases). V lost 2 bases to trimming and J lost 0 bases, with 16 bases between them. This CDR3 region has 17 residues. Germline CDR1 and CDR2: SEHNR and FQNEAQ (reference sequence). CDR3 bases: TGTGCCAGCAGCTTACTTCGACAGCCTGACATGAACACTGAAGCTTTCTTT. Protein sequence: CASSLLRQPDMNTEAFF.

The V and J genes are TRBV19 and TRBJ1-1, with D uncertain. The CDR3 extends over 13 amino acids. Deletions cut 9 bases from V and 0 bases from J, with 11 bases between. Germline V CDR1 and CDR2: LNHDA, SQIVND (reference sequence). The CDR3 sequence: CASRPSLNTEAFF. CDR3 nucleotide sequence: TGTGCCAGCCGCCCGTCGTTGAACACTGAAGCTTTCTTT.

This chain uses TRBV29-1 with TRBJ2-1; 11 nucleotides match TRBD1. Trimming took 1 base from V and 8 from J; bases not matched to a gene: 4. Per germline, CDR1 SQVTM and CDR2 ANQGSEA. The length of the CDR3 is 14 residues. This CDR3 is CSVEGRTGGHEQFF. CDR3 coding DNA: TGCAGCGTTGAAGGGAGGACAGGGGGCCATGAGCAGTTCTTC.

The chain uses TRBV19 and TRBJ2-1; 9 bases align to TRBD1. CDR1 is LNHDA, CDR2 SQIVND, per germline (reference sequence). The trim removed 9 bases at V and 6 bases at J, leaving 9 bases unmatched. The CDR3 has 14 residues. CDR3 in amino acids: CASARDRVINEQFF. For the CDR3, the DNA is TGTGCCAGCGCACGGGACAGGGTGATCAATGAGCAGTTCTTC.

This chain links TRBV13 with TRBJ2-4; TRBD2 matches 12 bases. The germline V gene encodes CDR1 PRHDT and CDR2 FYEKMQ (reference sequence). V lost 0 bases, J lost 5 bases, and 11 bases stayed unmatched. The CDR3 is made up of 19 amino acids. CDR3 coding DNA: TGTGCCAGCAGCTTAGGCCTGAGGCTAGCGGGAGGGGAGGAAAACATTCAGTACTTC. Residues: CASSLGLRLAGGEENIQYF.

The chain links TRBV2 to TRBJ2-7; D not certain. The CDR3 sequence is 12 residues long. Germline loops: CDR1 SNHLY, CDR2 FYNNEI. V gave up 7 bases and J gave up 4 bases, with 11 bases separating them. The CDR3 region has the DNA TGTGCCAGCACCGAGTATGGGTACGAGCAGTACTTC. This sequence encodes CASTEYGYEQYF.

V is TRBV7-8 and J is TRBJ2-7, with 9 bases that match TRBD2. CDR1 is SGHVS and CDR2 is FQNEAQ in the germline V gene. V lost 0 bases and J lost 9; bases outside the gene matches: 15. CDR3 length: 17 amino acids. CDR3 nucleotides: TGTGCCAGCAGCTTAGCGGTAAGAGGACTAGCGCAAAAAACGCAGTACTTC. As protein: CASSLAVRGLAQKTQYF.

The V and J genes are TRBV28 and TRBJ2-1; D ambiguous. Trimming cost V 8 bases and J 7 bases, with 6 bases left between them. Germline CDR1 reads MDHEN; CDR2 reads SYDVKM. The CDR3 spans 10 residues. CDR3 sequence: CASALNEQFF. The CDR3 nucleotides are TGTGCCAGCGCCCTTAATGAGCAGTTCTTC.

V is TRBV28 and J is TRBJ1-2; D might be TRBD1 (5 bases). CDR1 is MDHEN and CDR2 is SYDVKM in the germline V gene. There are 14 residues in the CDR3. The V end lost 5 bases, the J end lost 2 bases, and 12 bases lay between the germline ends. The CDR3 DNA reads as TGTGCCAGCAGTCCCGGGACGGAGAACTATGGCTACACCTTC. Translated: CASSPGTENYGYTF.

The rearrangement joins TRBV19 to TRBJ1-2, with 8 positions matching TRBD1. With 6 bases clipped from V and 5 bases from J, the junction kept 11 bases outside the gene matches. The CDR3 runs 15 residues. Germline V gene lookup returns CDR1 LNHDA and CDR2 SQIVND (reference sequence). The CDR3 DNA is TGTGCCAGTAGCATCACCGGGACAGGAGCTTATGGCTACACCTTC. Protein product: CASSITGTGAYGYTF.